The 27 T cell receptor beta chains below come from one sample, sequenced in a study of cytomegalovirus exposure and HLA in healthy donors. The PCR made use of 60 Vbeta and 13 Jbeta primers. Here immunoSEQ multiplex PCR was the method, and the copy in TCRdb shows in-frame clones only, minus some. The repertoire consists of 130,000 to 150,000 clones, with 73% occurring once and the leading ten covering roughly 1.3%. Sequencing was done on a sample of PBMCs. These receptor sequences come from a woman in her 40s in good health and CMV-seronegative.

The rearrangement links TRBV11-2 to TRBJ1-3, with TRBD1 as a possible D gene (5 bases). The germline V and J ends were trimmed by 10 bases and 0 bases, with 10 bases remaining between them. This CDR3 has 13 residues. Per germline, CDR1 SGHAT and CDR2 FQNNGV. The CDR3 reads CATAGNSGNTIYF. The CDR3 coding sequence is TGTGCCACCGCAGGGAACTCTGGAAACACCATATATTTT.

The chain is built from TRBV5-6 and TRBJ2-5; the match to TRBD2 covers 8 bases. This CDR3 has 14 amino acids. Germline values: CDR1 SGHDT, CDR2 YYEEEE. With 4 bases clipped from V and 9 bases from J, the junction kept 11 bases outside the gene matches. CDR3 coding DNA: TGTGCCAGCAGCCCCGGGGGACTAGAAGTGTCCCAGTACTTC. This sequence encodes CASSPGGLEVSQYF. Supplemented by reference TRBV5-6 and TRBJ2-5, the full variable domain reads DAGVTQSPTHLIKTRGQQVTLRCSPKSGHDTVSWYQQALGQGPQFIFQYYEEEERQRGNFPDRFSGHQFPNYSSELNVNALLLGDSALYLCASSPGGLEVSQYFGPGTRLLVL.

This sequence joins TRBV27 and TRBJ2-1; the D gene is possibly TRBD2 (5 bases). The CDR3 contains 14 residues. CDR1 and CDR2 (germline): MNHEY, SMNVEV (reference sequence). With 4 bases removed from V and 9 bases from J, the gap between germline ends came to 16 bases. CDR3 loop: CASSSMELETEQFF. CDR3 in DNA: TGTGCCAGCAGTTCCATGGAACTAGAGACTGAGCAGTTCTTC.

This chain links TRBV19 with TRBJ1-4, with D uncertain. Germline V CDR1 and CDR2: LNHDA, SQIVND (reference sequence). This CDR3 region has 12 residues. V was clipped by 5 bases and J by 8 bases, with 9 bases between them. Here the CDR3 reads CASSFTTEKLFF. CDR3 sequence (DNA): TGTGCCAGTAGTTTCACAACAGAAAAACTGTTTTTT.

The J gene is TRBJ1-3, the V gene TRBV11-2; 12 nucleotides align to TRBD1. CDR1 is SGHAT and CDR2 is FQNNGV in the germline V gene. V trimming: 0 bases; J trimming: 4 bases; junction bases outside the gene matches: 4. The CDR3 extends over 17 amino acids. The CDR3 DNA sequence: TGTGCCAGCAGCTTAGAGGGACAGGGGGCGACGGGAAACACCATATATTTT. The encoded protein is CASSLEGQGATGNTIYF.

Of note for this clone: The sample has other DNA sequences that encode this CDR3 too. The V and J genes are TRBV6-1 and TRBJ1-5; tentatively, D is TRBD1 (6 bases). The CDR3 extends over 13 amino acids. Trimming left V 10 bases short and J 4 bases short, with 14 bases between. CDR1 MNHNS and CDR2 SASEGT come from the germline V gene. The CDR3 loop reads CATQLQGNQPQHF. The CDR3 DNA sequence: TGTGCCACCCAATTACAGGGAAATCAGCCCCAGCATTTT.

The genes are TRBV6-6 and TRBJ1-3; TRBD1 matches at 7 bases. Trimming cost V 6 bases and J 4 bases; bases outside gene matches: 9. This CDR3 is built from 15 residues. Germline V gene data show CDR1 as MNHNY and CDR2 as SVGAGI (reference sequence). The CDR3 nucleotides are TGTGCCAGCAGGCCTAGTACAGGGGAAGGAAACACCATATATTTT. This sequence encodes CASRPSTGEGNTIYF.

The chain uses TRBV2 and TRBJ2-5; a weak D match, TRBD2 (5 bases). There are 14 residues in the CDR3. The V end was cut by 7 bases, the J end by 1 base, with 13 bases between. The germline CDR1 and CDR2 sequences are SNHLY and FYNNEI. CDR3 in amino acids: CASKKTGGQETQYF. CDR3 sequence (DNA): TGTGCCAGCAAAAAAACTGGAGGCCAAGAGACCCAGTACTTC.

This chain joins TRBV6-6 and TRBJ2-5; TRBD1 is a possible D gene (6 bases). The J call is doubtful: the DNA matches TRBJ2-7 better. Germline CDR1 MNHNY, CDR2 SVGAGI (reference sequence). CDR3 length: 14 amino acids. DNA for the CDR3: TGTGCCAGCAGCACTCAGGGGAGATCCTACGAGCAGTACTTC. This encodes CASSTQGRSYEQYF.

The sample holds a few counts of this clone. The V gene is TRBV19, the J gene TRBJ1-5, with D maybe TRBD1 (6 bases). Germline CDR1 is LNHDA and CDR2 is SQIVND (reference sequence). Trimming took 6 bases from V and 1 from J, leaving 13 bases between them. This CDR3 contains 15 residues. As DNA, the CDR3 is TGTGCCAGTAGGGAACAGGGATTGAGCAATCAGCCCCAGCATTTT. This encodes CASREQGLSNQPQHF.

This clone was recorded a few times. This chain links TRBV7-3 with TRBJ2-1, with a weak D call TRBD1 (6 bases). The CDR3 has 13 amino acids. Germline values: CDR1 SGHTA, CDR2 FQGTGA. Trimming pared 3 bases from V and 5 bases from J, leaving 8 bases between. The CDR3 bases are TGTGCCAGCAGCTTCCGGGACAACAATGAGCAGTTCTTC. Its protein product is CASSFRDNNEQFF.

This chain connects TRBV4-3 to TRBJ2-2, with TRBD1 matching 9 bases. V was pared by 0 bases and J by 6 bases, with 11 bases of the junction left unmatched. This CDR3 has 18 amino acids. From germline, CDR1 is LGHNA and CDR2 YSLEER. The CDR3 sequence: CASSQEFSGTGFPGELFF. The CDR3 nucleotides are TGCGCCAGCAGCCAAGAATTCTCCGGGACAGGGTTCCCCGGGGAGCTGTTTTTT.

The chain combines TRBV27 with TRBJ2-6, with 8 bases that match TRBD1. This CDR3 has 18 amino acids. The germline V gene encodes CDR1 MNHEY and CDR2 SMNVEV (reference sequence). J gave up 0 bases and V 5 bases, and 9 bases lay outside the gene matches. In nucleotides, the CDR3 is TGTGCCAGCAGTCTTTCGGGGACAGGATACTCTGGGGCCAACGTCCTGACTTTC. Protein: CASSLSGTGYSGANVLTF.

The gene calls are TRBV6-1 and TRBJ1-2; 9 bases are shared with TRBD1. V dropped 5 bases and J dropped 2; count of bases not matched to a gene: 3. The CDR3 consists of 14 residues. CDR1 MNHNS and CDR2 SASEGT come from the germline V gene. This chain's CDR3 is CASSPGTGNYGYTF. In DNA form, the CDR3 reads TGTGCCAGCAGTCCCGGGACAGGGAACTATGGCTACACCTTC.

The V gene is TRBV5-5, the J gene TRBJ2-1; a weak D match, TRBD1 (6 bases). Trimming took off 0 bases at V and 0 bases at J, with 13 bases between the two ends. This CDR3 region has 17 residues. CDR1 SGHKS and CDR2 YYEKEE come from the germline V gene (reference sequence). The CDR3 loop reads CASSLETGQLSYNEQFF. Written as DNA, the CDR3 is TGTGCCAGCAGCTTGGAGACAGGACAACTCTCCTACAATGAGCAGTTCTTC.

This chain connects TRBV13 to TRBJ2-1; D is unclear. Trimming took 0 bases from V and 4 from J, leaving 7 bases between them. Germline-derived CDR1 and CDR2 are PRHDT and FYEKMQ (reference sequence). This CDR3 region has 14 residues. As DNA, the CDR3 is TGTGCCAGCAGCTTAGGGCGACTGTACAATGAGCAGTTCTTC. It is translated as CASSLGRLYNEQFF. The complete variable domain, with remaining parts taken from reference TRBV13 and TRBJ2-1, reads AAGVIQSPRHLIKEKRETATLKCYPIPRHDTVYWYQQGPGQDPQFLISFYEKMQSDKGSIPDRFSAQQFSDYHSELNMSSLELGDSALYFCASSLGRLYNEQFFGPGTRLTVL.

The V gene is TRBV28, the J gene TRBJ2-2; 8 bases line up with TRBD2. Germline trimming cut 2 bases from V and 8 bases from J; bases unmatched to any gene: 10. The length of the CDR3 is 16 residues. Germline-derived CDR1 and CDR2 are MDHEN and SYDVKM. The CDR3 DNA follows: TGTGCCAGCAGTTTAATAGGACTAGCCGAGTATGGGGAGCTGTTTTTT. Translated: CASSLIGLAEYGELFF.

This sequence joins TRBV6-1 and TRBJ1-5, with TRBD1 identical over 7 bases. Trimming took 1 base from V and 6 from J; bases not matched to a gene: 12. The length of the CDR3 is 17 residues. Germline loops: CDR1 MNHNS, CDR2 SASEGT. CDR3 protein: CASSEERGKGGLQPQHF. Written as DNA, the CDR3 is TGTGCCAGCAGTGAAGAGAGGGGGAAAGGGGGCCTTCAGCCCCAGCATTTT.

This clone was observed a few times. This chain joins TRBV4-1 and TRBJ2-1; D uncertain. CDR1 MGHRA and CDR2 YSYEKL come from the germline V gene. The CDR3 loop spans 16 amino acids. Trimming removed 8 bases from V and 7 bases from J, with 24 bases in between. The CDR3 loop is CASANLVGEKLNEQFF. In DNA form, the CDR3 reads TGCGCCAGCGCCAATCTTGTAGGTGAAAAACTAAATGAGCAGTTCTTC.

This chain joins TRBV2 and TRBJ2-5; tentative D call: TRBD2 (5 bases). Trimming took 4 bases from V and 2 from J, leaving 14 bases between them. CDR3 length equals 15 residues. From germline, CDR1 is SNHLY and CDR2 FYNNEI. CDR3: CASSAGNPGQETQYF. The DNA of the CDR3 is TGTGCCAGCAGTGCCGGTAATCCGGGACAAGAGACCCAGTACTTC.

This chain connects TRBV18 to TRBJ2-7; D is possibly TRBD1 (5 bases). The germline V and J ends were trimmed by 8 bases and 1 base, with 12 bases remaining between them. This CDR3 spans 13 amino acids. Germline V gene lookup returns CDR1 KGHSH and CDR2 LQKENI. In DNA form, the CDR3 reads TGTGCCAGCGGAACAGGATCTTCCTACGAGCAGTACGTC. Its protein is CASGTGSSYEQYV.

The chain employs TRBV15 and TRBJ2-2; 7 nucleotides match TRBD2. The CDR3 totals 16 residues. Per germline, CDR1 LNHNV and CDR2 YYDKDF (reference sequence). The V and J ends lost 6 bases and 3 bases, in that order; junction bases with no gene match: 10. The CDR3 here is CATSPAGYSYTGELFF. CDR3 bases: TGTGCCACCAGTCCAGCGGGGTACTCCTACACCGGGGAGCTGTTTTTT. Filled out from reference TRBV15 and TRBJ2-2, the complete variable domain reads DAMVIQNPRYQVTQFGKPVTLSCSQTLNHNVMYWYQQKSSQAPKLLFHYYDKDFNNEADTPDNFQSRRPNTSFCFLDIRSPGLGDTAMYLCATSPAGYSYTGELFFGEGSRLTVL.

This clone has just a few counts. The chain is built from TRBV6-6 and TRBJ1-5, with TRBD1 matching over 7 bases. The trim removed 6 bases at V and 4 bases at J, leaving 9 bases unmatched. The CDR3 has 15 residues. Germline V CDR1 and CDR2: MNHNY, SVGAGI (reference sequence). CDR3 in amino acids: CASSIEGQLNQPQHF. The CDR3 nucleotides read TGTGCCAGCAGCATAGAGGGACAGTTAAATCAGCCCCAGCATTTT.

The genes are TRBV27 and TRBJ2-1; TRBD2 aligns across 11 bases. Trimming cost V 6 bases and J 8 bases; bases outside gene matches: 9. The CDR3 runs 15 residues. Germline values: CDR1 MNHEY, CDR2 SMNVEV (reference sequence). For the CDR3, the DNA is TGTGCCAGCAGACTTAGCGGGGGGGCGGAAGATGAGCAGTTCTTC. Translated, it gives CASRLSGGAEDEQFF.

The rearrangement uses TRBV5-1 and TRBJ1-1; D remains unclear. The CDR3 has 15 amino acids. CDR1 is SGHRS, CDR2 YFSETQ, per germline. V was pared by 7 bases and J by 3 bases, with 19 bases between. This CDR3 reads CASHPGTGKDTEAFF. The CDR3 DNA reads TGCGCCAGCCATCCTGGTACGGGGAAGGACACTGAAGCTTTCTTT.

CDR3 nucleotides: TGTGCCAGCACAAGTGCGAACTATAATTCACCCCTCCACTTT. Amino acids: CASTSANYNSPLHF. The gene calls are TRBV28 and TRBJ1-6; D not resolved. The CDR3 consists of 14 residues. CDR1 and CDR2 from the germline V gene are MDHEN and SYDVKM. Trimming took 7 bases from V and 3 from J, leaving 10 bases between them.

The CDR3 bases are TGCGCCAGCAGCTTGATCGTGACAGCAGAAGAGACCCAGTACTTC. This encodes CASSLIVTAEETQYF. The chain has TRBV5-1 and TRBJ2-5; D is possibly TRBD1 (5 bases). The CDR3 is 15 residues long. The V end was cut by 1 base, the J end by 3 bases, with 13 bases between. CDR1 is SGHRS, CDR2 YFSETQ, per germline.